This TCR beta chain came from a study of human versus mouse CDR3 diversity and MHC coevolution. Repertoires were generated with immunoSEQ multiplex PCR, while TCRdb's copy carries only in-frame clones and drops some. The table lists about 77,000 clones, just under 95% of them singletons. Sequencing input: naive CD4+ T cells from blood. Subset of the sample: CD45RO-negative CD62L-positive naive CD4 T cells. The sequence was collected from a person aged 30-70 years in good health.

The CDR3 DNA reads TGCGCCAGCAGCCCCGTTCCCCTGAGCGGGGGGCCTTACCCCTACGAGCAGTACTTC. Protein: CASSPVPLSGGPYPYEQYF. The chain is built from TRBV5-1 and TRBJ2-5; 9 bases match TRBD2. The J call is uncertain, as TRBJ2-7 better fits the DNA end. Germline-derived CDR1 and CDR2 are SGHRS and YFSETQ. The CDR3 has 19 amino acids.